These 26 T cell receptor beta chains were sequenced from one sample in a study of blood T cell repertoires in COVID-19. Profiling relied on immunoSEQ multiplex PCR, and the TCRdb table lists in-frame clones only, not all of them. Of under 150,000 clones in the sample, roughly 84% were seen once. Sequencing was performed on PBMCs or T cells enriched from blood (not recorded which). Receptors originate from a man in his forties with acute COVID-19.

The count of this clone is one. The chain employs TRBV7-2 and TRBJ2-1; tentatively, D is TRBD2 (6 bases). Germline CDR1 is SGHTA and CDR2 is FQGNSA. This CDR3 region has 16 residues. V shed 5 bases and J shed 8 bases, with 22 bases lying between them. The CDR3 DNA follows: TGTGCCAGCAGCCCAAAGGGACTGCGCAGCCGGGATGAGCAGTTCTTC. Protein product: CASSPKGLRSRDEQFF.

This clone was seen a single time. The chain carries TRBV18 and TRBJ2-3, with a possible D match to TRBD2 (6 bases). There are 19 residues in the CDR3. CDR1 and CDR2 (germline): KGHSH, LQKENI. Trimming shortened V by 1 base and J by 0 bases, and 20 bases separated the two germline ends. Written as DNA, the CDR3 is TGTGCCAGCTCACCACTCCAAGGACCTGGTAGCGGAAGCACAGATACGCAGTATTTT. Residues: CASSPLQGPGSGSTDTQYF.

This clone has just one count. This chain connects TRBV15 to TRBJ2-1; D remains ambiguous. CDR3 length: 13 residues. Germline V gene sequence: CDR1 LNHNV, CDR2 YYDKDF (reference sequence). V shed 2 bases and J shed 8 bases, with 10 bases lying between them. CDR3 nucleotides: TGTGCCACCAGCAGAAACCTAGTAGATGAGCAGTTCTTC. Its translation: CATSRNLVDEQFF.

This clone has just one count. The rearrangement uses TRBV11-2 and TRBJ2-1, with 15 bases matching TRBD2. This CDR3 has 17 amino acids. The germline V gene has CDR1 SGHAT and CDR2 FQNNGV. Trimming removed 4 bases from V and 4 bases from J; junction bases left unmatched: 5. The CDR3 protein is CASSSGLAGGRYNEQFF. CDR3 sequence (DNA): TGTGCCAGCAGCTCGGGACTAGCGGGGGGCCGTTACAATGAGCAGTTCTTC.

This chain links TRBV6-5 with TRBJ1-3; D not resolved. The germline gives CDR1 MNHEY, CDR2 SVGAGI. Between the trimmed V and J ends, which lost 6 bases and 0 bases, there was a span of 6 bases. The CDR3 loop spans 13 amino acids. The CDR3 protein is CASRAFSGNTIYF. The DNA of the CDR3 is TGTGCCAGCAGAGCCTTCTCTGGAAACACCATATATTTT.

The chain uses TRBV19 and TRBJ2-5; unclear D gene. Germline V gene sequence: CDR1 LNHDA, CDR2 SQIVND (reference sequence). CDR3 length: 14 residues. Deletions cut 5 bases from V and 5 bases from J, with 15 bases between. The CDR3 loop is CASSSVSVKETQYF. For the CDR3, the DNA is TGTGCCAGTAGTTCAGTAAGCGTGAAGGAGACCCAGTACTTC.

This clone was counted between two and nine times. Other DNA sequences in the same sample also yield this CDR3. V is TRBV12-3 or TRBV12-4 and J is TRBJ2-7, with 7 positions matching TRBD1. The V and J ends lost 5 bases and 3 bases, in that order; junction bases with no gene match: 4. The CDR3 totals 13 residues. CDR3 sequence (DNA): TGTGCCAGCAGTAACCGGGACAGCTACGAGCAGTACTTC. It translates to CASSNRDSYEQYF.

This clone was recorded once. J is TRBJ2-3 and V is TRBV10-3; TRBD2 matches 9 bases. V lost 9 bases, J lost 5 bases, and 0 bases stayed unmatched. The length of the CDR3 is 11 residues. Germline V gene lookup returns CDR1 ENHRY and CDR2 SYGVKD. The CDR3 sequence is CAIAGGDTQYF. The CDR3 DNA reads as TGTGCCATAGCGGGGGGAGATACGCAGTATTTT.

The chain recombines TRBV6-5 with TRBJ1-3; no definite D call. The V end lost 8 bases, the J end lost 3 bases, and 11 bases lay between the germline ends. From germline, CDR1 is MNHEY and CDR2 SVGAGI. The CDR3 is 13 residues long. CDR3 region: CASEVGSGNTIYF. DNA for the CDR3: TGTGCCAGCGAGGTTGGAAGTGGAAACACCATATATTTT.

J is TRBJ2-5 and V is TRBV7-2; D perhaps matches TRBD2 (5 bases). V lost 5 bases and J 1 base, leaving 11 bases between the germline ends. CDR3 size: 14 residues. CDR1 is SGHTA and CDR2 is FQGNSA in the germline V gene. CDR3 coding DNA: TGTGCCAGCAGCCGCCCGAGCGGCCAAGAGACCCAGTACTTC. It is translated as CASSRPSGQETQYF.

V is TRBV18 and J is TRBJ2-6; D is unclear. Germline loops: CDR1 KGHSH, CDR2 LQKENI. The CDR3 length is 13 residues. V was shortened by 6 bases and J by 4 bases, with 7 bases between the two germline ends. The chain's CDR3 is CASSHPGANVLTF. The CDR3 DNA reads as TGTGCCAGCTCCCATCCCGGGGCCAACGTCCTGACTTTC. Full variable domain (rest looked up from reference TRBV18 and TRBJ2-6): NAGVMQNPRHLVRRRGQEARLRCSPMKGHSHVYWYRQLPEEGLKFMVYLQKENIIDESGMPKERFSAEFPKEGPSILRIQQVVRGDSAAYFCASSHPGANVLTFGAGSRLTVL.

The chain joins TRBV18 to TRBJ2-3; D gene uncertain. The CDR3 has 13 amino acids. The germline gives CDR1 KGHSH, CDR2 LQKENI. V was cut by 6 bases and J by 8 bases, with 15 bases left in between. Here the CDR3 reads CASSPRVLATQYF. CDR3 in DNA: TGTGCCAGCTCCCCCCGGGTCCTGGCTACGCAGTATTTT.

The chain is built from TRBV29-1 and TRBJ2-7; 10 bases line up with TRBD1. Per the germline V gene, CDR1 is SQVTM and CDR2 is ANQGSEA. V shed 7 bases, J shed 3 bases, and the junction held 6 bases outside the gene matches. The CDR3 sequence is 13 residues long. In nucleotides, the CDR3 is TGCAGCGCTGTGGGACAGGGGATCTACGAGCAGTACTTC. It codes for CSAVGQGIYEQYF.

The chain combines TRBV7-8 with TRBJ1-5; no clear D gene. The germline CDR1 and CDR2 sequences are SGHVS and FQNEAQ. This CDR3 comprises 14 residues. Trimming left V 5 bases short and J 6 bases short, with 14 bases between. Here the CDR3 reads CASSAAGEGQPQHF. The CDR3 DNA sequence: TGTGCCAGCAGCGCAGCGGGAGAGGGTCAGCCCCAGCATTTT.

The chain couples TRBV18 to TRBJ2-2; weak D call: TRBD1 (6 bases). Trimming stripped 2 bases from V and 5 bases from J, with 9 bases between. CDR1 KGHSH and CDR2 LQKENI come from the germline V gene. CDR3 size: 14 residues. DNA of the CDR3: TGTGCCAGCTCACCATCAGGGGTAACCGGGGAGCTGTTTTTT. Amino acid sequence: CASSPSGVTGELFF.

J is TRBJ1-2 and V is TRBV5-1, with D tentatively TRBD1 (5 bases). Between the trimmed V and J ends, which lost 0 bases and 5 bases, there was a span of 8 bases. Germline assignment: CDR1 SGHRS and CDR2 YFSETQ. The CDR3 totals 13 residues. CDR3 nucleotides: TGCGCCAGCAGCTTGGAAGGGGAATATGGCTACACCTTC. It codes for CASSLEGEYGYTF.

The CDR3 DNA follows: TGTGCCAGCAGCACGGGACAGGGCCTATCCTCCTACGAGCAGTACTTC. Translating gives CASSTGQGLSSYEQYF. V usage is TRBV28 and J usage is TRBJ2-7; 9 positions match TRBD1. This CDR3 contains 16 residues. Per germline, CDR1 MDHEN and CDR2 SYDVKM. V gave up 6 bases and J gave up 0 bases; unmatched junction bases: 9.

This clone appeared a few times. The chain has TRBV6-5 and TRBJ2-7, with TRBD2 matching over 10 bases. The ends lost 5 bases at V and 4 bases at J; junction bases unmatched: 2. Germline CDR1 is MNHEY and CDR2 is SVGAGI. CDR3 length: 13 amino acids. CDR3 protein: CASSLAGAYEQYF. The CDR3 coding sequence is TGTGCCAGCAGTCTAGCGGGAGCTTACGAGCAGTACTTC.

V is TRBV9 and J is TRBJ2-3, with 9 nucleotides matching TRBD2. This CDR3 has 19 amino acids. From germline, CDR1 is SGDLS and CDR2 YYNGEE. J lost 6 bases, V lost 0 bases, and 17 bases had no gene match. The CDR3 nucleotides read TGTGCCAGCAGCGTAGGCAGGGCCCTTTACGGACTAGCGAGGGATACGCAGTATTTT. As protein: CASSVGRALYGLARDTQYF.

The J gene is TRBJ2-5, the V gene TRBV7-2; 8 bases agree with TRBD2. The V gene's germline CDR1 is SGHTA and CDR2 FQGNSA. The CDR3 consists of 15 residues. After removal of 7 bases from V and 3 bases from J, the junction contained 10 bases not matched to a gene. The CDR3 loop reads CASILSGAGEETQYF. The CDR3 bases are TGTGCCAGCATCCTCTCGGGAGCGGGAGAAGAGACCCAGTACTTC.

The CDR3 DNA is TGTGCCAGCAGTTTCTCGGCTAGCTACGAGCAGTACTTC. Translated: CASSFSASYEQYF. The chain uses TRBV28 and TRBJ2-7; D gene unclear. Germline V gives CDR1 MDHEN, CDR2 SYDVKM. This CDR3 spans 13 amino acids. Between the trimmed V and J ends, which lost 3 bases and 3 bases, there was a span of 9 bases. Looking up the rest from reference TRBV28 and TRBJ2-7 gives the full variable domain: DVKVTQSSRYLVKRTGEKVFLECVQDMDHENMFWYRQDPGLGLRLIYFSYDVKMKEKGDIPEGYSVSREKKERFSLILESASTNQTSMYLCASSFSASYEQYFGPGTRLTVT.

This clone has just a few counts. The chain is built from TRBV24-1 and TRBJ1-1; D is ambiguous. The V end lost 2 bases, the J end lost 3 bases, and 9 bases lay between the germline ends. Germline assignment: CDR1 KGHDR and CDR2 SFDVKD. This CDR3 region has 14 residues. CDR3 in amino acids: CATSDSTPDTEAFF. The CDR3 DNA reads TGTGCCACCAGTGATTCGACACCCGACACTGAAGCTTTCTTT.

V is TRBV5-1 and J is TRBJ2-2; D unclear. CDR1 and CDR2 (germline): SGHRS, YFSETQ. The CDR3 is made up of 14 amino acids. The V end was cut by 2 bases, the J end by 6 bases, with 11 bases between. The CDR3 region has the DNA TGCGCCAGCAGCTTTGGCCAGTCGTCCGGGGAGCTGTTTTTT. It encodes CASSFGQSSGELFF.

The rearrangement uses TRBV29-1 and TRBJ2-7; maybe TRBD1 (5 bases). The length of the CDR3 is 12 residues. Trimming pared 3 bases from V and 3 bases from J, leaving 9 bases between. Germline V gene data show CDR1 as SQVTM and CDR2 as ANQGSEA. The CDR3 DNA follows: TGCAGCGTTGAGGGTCAGGGCTACGAGCAGTACTTC. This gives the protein CSVEGQGYEQYF.

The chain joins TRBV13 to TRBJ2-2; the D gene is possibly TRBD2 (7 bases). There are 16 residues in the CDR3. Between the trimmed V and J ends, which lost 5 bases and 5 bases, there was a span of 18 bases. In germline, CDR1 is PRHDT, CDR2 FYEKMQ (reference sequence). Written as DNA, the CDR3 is TGTGCCAGCAGCGCCGACGGGGGGCGCTTTACCGGGGAGCTGTTTTTT. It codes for CASSADGGRFTGELFF.

CDR3 protein: CASSIRGQGRETQYF. CDR3 sequence (DNA): TGTGCCAGTAGTATACGGGGACAGGGGAGGGAGACCCAGTACTTC. This chain joins TRBV19 and TRBJ2-5, with 10 bases fitting TRBD1. Germline CDR1 is LNHDA and CDR2 is SQIVND (reference sequence). CDR3 length: 15 residues. The trim removed 2 bases at V and 5 bases at J, leaving 5 bases unmatched.